This TCR beta chain was found in a study of radiation and T cells in renal cell carcinoma. Repertoires were generated with immunoSEQ multiplex PCR, while TCRdb's copy carries only in-frame clones and drops some. The sample has some 150,000 clones; approximately 87% are singletons. Note on this clone: The junction departs from germline at one end; a sequencing error may be responsible.

CDR3 length: 11 residues. Germline lookup yields CDR1 SNHLY and CDR2 FYNNEI. Regarding time point: baseline pretreatment blood. Noted treatment: 15 Gy SBRT to primary tumor, nephrectomy 4 weeks later. The sample consisted of blood, taken from a patient whose treatment included radiotherapy and nephrectomy. The V gene is TRBV2, the J gene TRBJ2-7; D tentatively fits TRBD1 or TRBD2 (5 bases each). This clonotype was sampled from a woman between 45 and 60 years old with renal cell carcinoma. CDR3 amino acids: CASTPGPLMDF. DNA for the CDR3: TGTGCCAGCACCCCGGGGCCCCTGATGGACTTC. Supplemented by reference TRBV2 and TRBJ2-7, the full variable domain reads EPEVTQTPSHQVTQMGQEVILRCVPISNHLYFYWYRQILGQKVEFLVSFYNNEISEKSEIFDDQFSVERPDGSNFTLKIRSTKLEDSAMYFCASTPGPLMDFGPGTRLTVT.